This T cell receptor (beta chain) was obtained from a study of T-cell memory formation after mild COVID-19. Germline V CDR1 and CDR2: MNHNY, SVGAGI (reference sequence). V lost 2 bases and J lost 8, with 9 bases in between. The CDR3 is 13 amino acids. TCRdb re-derived calls from the 5' RACE reads in MiXCR, one entry per CDR3 protein. Seen here are almost 350,000 distinct CDR3 sequences, more than 20% observed once, and the top ten hold roughly a fifth. The sequence derives from a man between 18 and 35 years old who had mild COVID-19 (a few samples of this study predate the infection). Cell type and time point are not known. The J gene is TRBJ2-2, the V gene TRBV6-6; D perhaps matches TRBD1 (5 bases). The sample consisted of PBMCs or a T cell subset sorted from them (not recorded which). The CDR3 loop reads CASSYTGGGELFF. The CDR3, as DNA: TGTGCCAGCAGTTACACAGGCGGAGGGGAGCTGTTTTTT.